These T cell receptor beta chains were read from a single sample in a study of shared clonotypes between healthy human individuals. Here immunoSEQ multiplex PCR was the method, and the copy in TCRdb shows in-frame clones only, minus some. The data hold roughly 2 million clones, with about 95% observed a single time. The sample taken for sequencing was naive CD4+ T cells sorted from blood. The receptors originated from a man younger than 30 in good health. Each CDR3 is given with its conserved first and last residue. Fields, in order: J gene, clone size, V gene, D gene, CDR3 DNA, CDR3 protein. The D gene is left open where the match is weak. Some rows have no size entry. The others give once, few or many, or a class for an expanded clone.

TRBJ2-7 once TRBV7-4 TRBD1 TGTGCCAGCAGCTTAGGGACAGGGACACACTACGAGCAGTACTTC CASSLGTGTHYEQYF
TRBJ2-3 NA TRBV4-1 NA TGCGCCAGCAGCCAAGCCCCTTATGGCACAGATACGCAGTATTTT CASSQAPYGTDTQYF
TRBJ1-6 NA TRBV30 NA TGTGCCTGGAACGGTGGGGGATATAATTCACCCCTCCACTTT CAWNGGGYNSPLHF
TRBJ2-5 NA TRBV7-6 NA TGTGCCAGCAGCTTATGGGGACATACCCAAGAGACCCAGTACTTC CASSLWGHTQETQYF
TRBJ2-5 NA TRBV5-1 NA TGCGCCAGCAGCTTGGGGGCAGCACAAGAGACCCAGTACTTC CASSLGAAQETQYF
TRBJ1-4 NA TRBV5-4 TRBD1 TGTGCCAGCAGCAAGGACAGGACAACTAATGAAAAACTGTTTTTT CASSKDRTTNEKLFF
TRBJ1-1 NA TRBV2 NA TGTGCCAGCAGTGAAGTTGCCACGAACACTGAAGCTTTCTTT CASSEVATNTEAFF
TRBJ2-2 NA TRBV5-1 NA TGCGCCAGCAGCCAATCCGGGACACCATTCACCGGGGAGCTGTTTTTT CASSQSGTPFTGELFF
TRBJ2-2 NA TRBV11-3 NA TGTGCCAGCAGCGTTTTGACAGGCACCGGGGAGCTGTTTTTT CASSVLTGTGELFF
TRBJ1-1 NA TRBV30 NA TGTGCCTGGAGTTCACGAGGTGGGACGGTAGGTAAGGGGAACACTGAAGCTTTCTTT CAWSSRGGTVGKGNTEAFF
TRBJ2-4 NA TRBV2 NA TGTGCCAGCAGTGATCGGCAGCTCTTAGCCAAAAACATTCAGTACTTC CASSDRQLLAKNIQYF
TRBJ2-7 NA TRBV18 NA TGTGCCAGCTCACCACGGCAGGGTTCGAGTTCCGAGCAGTACTTC CASSPRQGSSSEQYF
TRBJ1-5 NA TRBV6-1 NA TGTGCCACCGGCAGGGTCAATCAGCCCCAGCATTTT CATGRVNQPQHF
TRBJ2-7 NA TRBV6-5 TRBD1 TGTGCCAGCAGAAAGGGGGCATCGGGTGAGCAGTACTTC CASRKGASGEQYF
TRBJ1-5 NA TRBV5-4 NA TGTGCCAGCAGCCTTTCCGGTCAGCCCCAGCATTTT CASSLSGQPQHF
TRBJ2-3 NA TRBV27 NA TGTGCCAGCACCAAGTTTAGCGATGGGACGCAGTATTTT CASTKFSDGTQYF
TRBJ2-7 NA TRBV7-2 TRBD2 TGTGCCAGCAGCCCTCTAGCGGGAGGATTCTACGAGCAGTACTTC CASSPLAGGFYEQYF
TRBJ1-2 NA TRBV10-3 NA TGTGCCATCACCCAAGAGTCCTCCTTCTATGGCTACACCTTC CAITQESSFYGYTF
TRBJ2-7 NA TRBV4-3 TRBD1 TGCGCCAGCAGCCAAGACCCTGGACAGGCCTACGAGCAGTACTTC CASSQDPGQAYEQYF
TRBJ2-1 few TRBV5-1 TRBD2 TGCGCCAGCAGCTTGTATGGACTAGCGGGAGGCAATGAGCAGTTCTTC CASSLYGLAGGNEQFF
TRBJ2-7 NA TRBV18 NA TGTGCCAGCTCACCGCGGACAGTTGCCTCCTACGAGCAGTACTTC CASSPRTVASYEQYF
TRBJ2-5 NA TRBV9 TRBD1 TGTGCCAGCAGCGCCGGGGACAGGCTAGAGACCCAGTACTTC CASSAGDRLETQYF
TRBJ1-2 NA TRBV4-3 NA TGCGCCAGCAGCCAAGTCCCTGATCCGGGTAAAAGCTACACCTTC CASSQVPDPGKSYTF
TRBJ2-5 few TRBV18 NA TGTGCCAGCTCCCTAAATCACGGAGAGACCCAGTACTTC CASSLNHGETQYF
TRBJ2-7 NA TRBV19 NA TGTGCCAGTAGTATAGCCGGCCCCTACGAGCAGTACTTC CASSIAGPYEQYF
TRBJ2-7 NA TRBV11-3 TRBD2 TGTGCCAGCAGCTTAGATCGGCTAGCGGGGAGCTCCTACGAGCAGTACTTC CASSLDRLAGSSYEQYF
TRBJ1-5 once TRBV7-2 TRBD1 TGTGCCAGCAGCTTATATGAAGGGGGCAGTCAGCCCCAGCATTTT CASSLYEGGSQPQHF
TRBJ2-7 NA TRBV5-1 TRBD2 TGCGCCAGCAGCACCGGGACTAACTCCTACGAGCAGTACTTC CASSTGTNSYEQYF
TRBJ1-2 NA TRBV27 NA TGTGCCAGCAGGGCCCACGGGGGTAACTATGGCTACACCTTC CASRAHGGNYGYTF